This T cell receptor beta chain was sequenced in a study of patients and donors after allogeneic stem cell transplantation. TCRdb used MiXCR to reprocess the RT-PCR reads, holding one entry per CDR3 protein. The repertoire holds some 230,000 distinct CDR3 sequences, with 12% to 15% as singletons. Trimming shortened V by 4 bases and J by 2 bases, and 12 bases separated the two germline ends. This CDR3 region has 15 residues. In germline, CDR1 is SGHKS, CDR2 YYEKEE (reference sequence). V usage is TRBV5-5 and J usage is TRBJ2-2, with D possibly being TRBD2 (6 bases). The clonotype originates from a human donor who was either an allogeneic HSCT recipient or a stem cell or donor lymphocyte infusion donor (not recorded which). It is not recorded whose cells these are; they may come from a transplant donor. The sample consisted of blood, either unsorted or a sorted T cell fraction (not recorded which). For the CDR3, the DNA is TGTGCCAGCAGCGCAGGGACTCGCAACACCGGGGAGCTGTTTTTT. This translates into CASSAGTRNTGELFF.